Below, 18 T cell receptor beta chains from the same sample are listed, as sequenced in a study of blood T cell repertoires in COVID-19. Profiled with immunoSEQ multiplex PCR; TCRdb holds only in-frame clones, not every one. The sample holds some 100,000 clones; 60% to 85% are singletons and the top ten take roughly 5.6%. Material for sequencing was peripheral blood. These receptors came from a man between 65 and 79 years old with acute or convalescent COVID-19.

The CDR3 spells CASSPASLRQGPDTQYF. For the CDR3, the DNA is TGTGCCAGCAGCCCCGCCTCCCTAAGACAGGGCCCAGATACGCAGTATTTT. This sequence joins TRBV5-4 and TRBJ2-3; TRBD1 aligns across 7 bases. The CDR3 is made up of 17 amino acids. Per germline, CDR1 SGHNT and CDR2 YYREEE (reference sequence). The trim removed 4 bases at V and 4 bases at J, leaving 15 bases unmatched.

The chain carries TRBV29-1 and TRBJ2-7; 7 bases line up with TRBD2. CDR1 SQVTM and CDR2 ANQGSEA come from the germline V gene. Unmatched junction bases numbered 8, after V lost 4 bases and J lost 2 bases. The length of the CDR3 is 14 residues. The CDR3 sequence: CSVGLLARPYEQYF. As DNA, the CDR3 is TGCAGCGTTGGCCTACTAGCGAGACCCTACGAGCAGTACTTC.

V gene TRBV7-2 combines with J gene TRBJ2-7, with 9 bases identical to TRBD2. The germline V gene has CDR1 SGHTA and CDR2 FQGNSA. This CDR3 comprises 15 residues. The J segment lost 6 bases and the V segment lost 0 bases, leaving 6 bases of the junction unmatched. For the CDR3, the DNA is TGTGCCAGCAGCTTAGCCGCTAGCGGGGCGGGCGAGCAGTACTTC. Its protein product is CASSLAASGAGEQYF.

The J gene is TRBJ1-2, the V gene TRBV12-3 or TRBV12-4; 7 bases agree with TRBD1. J lost 8 bases, V lost 6 bases, and 9 bases had no gene match. This CDR3 is 13 amino acids long. In DNA, the CDR3 is TGTGCCAGCAGCCCAGGACAGGCGGAGGGCTACACCTTC. This gives the protein CASSPGQAEGYTF.

V is TRBV3-1 (or the pseudogene TRBV3-2) and J is TRBJ2-7, with TRBD2 identical over 9 bases. Germline CDR1 reads LGHDT; CDR2 reads YNNKEL (reference sequence). The V segment lost 4 bases and the J segment 4 bases; nucleotides outside the gene matches: 5. The CDR3 runs 14 residues. The CDR3 spells CASSLGTSRYEQYF. CDR3 bases: TGTGCCAGCAGCCTTGGGACTAGCCGGTACGAGCAGTACTTC.

V gene TRBV5-4 combines with J gene TRBJ1-3; D may be TRBD1 (5 bases). Trimming removed 1 base at V and 6 bases at J, with 8 bases between. The V gene's germline CDR1 is SGHNT and CDR2 YYREEE (reference sequence). The CDR3 is 13 amino acids. The CDR3 reads CASSLLGANTIYF. For the CDR3, the DNA is TGTGCCAGCAGCTTGCTAGGGGCAAACACCATATATTTT.

Concerning this clone: The same CDR3 can be traced to other DNA sequences in this sample. The chain recombines TRBV28 with TRBJ1-4, with 8 bases matching TRBD1. Germline-derived CDR1 and CDR2 are MDHEN and SYDVKM. The CDR3 covers 13 residues. The ends lost 6 bases at V and 5 bases at J; junction bases unmatched: 2. The CDR3 sequence: CASRDRANEKLFF. Written as DNA, the CDR3 is TGTGCCAGCAGGGACAGGGCAAATGAAAAACTGTTTTTT.

The J gene is TRBJ2-7, the V gene TRBV3-1 (or the pseudogene TRBV3-2), with TRBD1 matching over 9 bases. The CDR3 contains 15 residues. Germline-derived CDR1 and CDR2 are LGHDT and YNNKEL (reference sequence). V lost 5 bases to trimming and J lost 6 bases; unmatched junction nucleotides: 11. The CDR3 is CASSYSSDRGSEQYF. In DNA, the CDR3 is TGTGCCAGCAGCTACTCTTCGGACAGGGGCTCCGAGCAGTACTTC.

The V call is TRBV19, the J call TRBJ1-5; 12 bases are a match to TRBD1. The CDR3 sequence is 17 residues long. Trimming cost V 5 bases and J 6 bases; bases outside gene matches: 11. The germline V gene encodes CDR1 LNHDA and CDR2 SQIVND (reference sequence). The CDR3 DNA follows: TGTGCCAGTAGTCCCGGGACAGGGGGCCCGACTTTTCAGCCCCAGCATTTT. This encodes CASSPGTGGPTFQPQHF.

The rearrangement links TRBV2 to TRBJ1-5; D is ambiguous. Germline lookup yields CDR1 SNHLY and CDR2 FYNNEI. The CDR3 consists of 13 residues. V was shortened by 6 bases and J by 6 bases, with 12 bases between the two germline ends. The CDR3 DNA follows: TGTGCCAGCAGACTCATTAACCCTCAGCCCCAGCATTTT. Translating gives CASRLINPQPQHF.

The gene calls are TRBV5-1 and TRBJ1-2; TRBD1 agrees at 8 bases. J gave up 6 bases and V 0 bases, and 4 bases lay outside the gene matches. The CDR3 covers 14 residues. CDR1 is SGHRS and CDR2 is YFSETQ in the germline V gene. The CDR3 spells CASSLVTGADGYTF. The CDR3 nucleotides are TGCGCCAGCAGCTTGGTGACAGGGGCCGATGGCTACACCTTC.

The CDR3 sequence: CASSDSAGVGGELFF. CDR3 bases: TGTGCCAGCAGCGACAGTGCGGGAGTGGGCGGGGAGCTGTTTTTT. V usage is TRBV9 and J usage is TRBJ2-2, with 7 bases lining up with TRBD2. This CDR3 is built from 15 residues. The trim removed 3 bases at V and 7 bases at J, leaving 9 bases unmatched. CDR1 and CDR2 (germline): SGDLS, YYNGEE.

The chain recombines TRBV5-1 with TRBJ1-5, with 7 bases identical to TRBD1. V lost 0 bases, J lost 2 bases, and 2 bases stayed unmatched. CDR3 length equals 15 residues. Germline CDR1 is SGHRS and CDR2 is YFSETQ. The CDR3 region has the DNA TGCGCCAGCAGCTTGGATACAGGGGGCAATCAGCCCCAGCATTTT. Translation gives CASSLDTGGNQPQHF.

CDR3 DNA: TGTGCCAGCAGCCGTGGACAGAACACAGATACGCAGTATTTT. The encoded protein is CASSRGQNTDTQYF. The chain couples TRBV5-4 to TRBJ2-3; D is possibly TRBD1 (6 bases). This CDR3 spans 14 amino acids. The germline V gene encodes CDR1 SGHNT and CDR2 YYREEE (reference sequence). V dropped 4 bases and J dropped 2 bases, with 11 bases sitting between them. Variable domain in full (rest from reference TRBV5-4 and TRBJ2-3): ETGVTQSPTHLIKTRGQQVTLRCSSQSGHNTVSWYQQALGQGPQFIFQYYREEENGRGNFPPRFSGLQFPNYSSELNVNALELDDSALYLCASSRGQNTDTQYFGPGTRLTVL.

Only a few counts were recorded for this clone. This rearrangement joins TRBV19 to TRBJ1-3, with TRBD1 matching 7 bases. The V gene end was trimmed by 9 bases and the J gene end by 2 bases; junction bases not matched to a gene: 4. There are 13 residues in the CDR3. Germline-derived CDR1 and CDR2 are LNHDA and SQIVND (reference sequence). CDR3 nucleotide sequence: TGTGCCAGCGGTCAGGGGGCTGGAAACACCATATATTTT. Translated: CASGQGAGNTIYF.

The V call is TRBV5-4, the J call TRBJ2-7, with TRBD1 matching over 8 bases. Looked up from germline, CDR1 is SGHNT and CDR2 is YYREEE (reference sequence). The CDR3 runs to 16 residues. J was trimmed by 0 bases and V by 5 bases; bases with no gene match: 10. The CDR3 bases are TGTGCCAGCAGTCCTGGGACAGGTCTTGGCTCCTACGAGCAGTACTTC. It specifies CASSPGTGLGSYEQYF.

The genes are TRBV9 and TRBJ1-4; 7 nucleotides align to TRBD1. This CDR3 has 15 amino acids. V dropped 3 bases and J dropped 4; count of bases not matched to a gene: 6. Germline V gene lookup returns CDR1 SGDLS and CDR2 YYNGEE. CDR3 residues: CASSGYQGVNEKLFF. DNA of the CDR3: TGTGCCAGCAGCGGGTACCAGGGGGTTAATGAAAAACTGTTTTTT. The whole variable domain, remainder taken from reference TRBV9 and TRBJ1-4, is DSGVTQTPKHLITATGQRVTLRCSPRSGDLSVYWYQQSLDQGLQFLIQYYNGEERAKGNILERFSAQQFPDLHSELNLSSLELGDSALYFCASSGYQGVNEKLFFGSGTQLSVL.

V is TRBV30 and J is TRBJ2-3, with 9 nucleotides matching TRBD2. The V gene's germline CDR1 is GTSNPN and CDR2 SVGIG (reference sequence). The CDR3 has 14 residues. Germline trimming cut 4 bases from V and 3 bases from J; bases unmatched to any gene: 5. This CDR3 is CAWNIAGVTDTQYF. The CDR3 region has the DNA TGTGCCTGGAACATAGCGGGAGTTACAGATACGCAGTATTTT.